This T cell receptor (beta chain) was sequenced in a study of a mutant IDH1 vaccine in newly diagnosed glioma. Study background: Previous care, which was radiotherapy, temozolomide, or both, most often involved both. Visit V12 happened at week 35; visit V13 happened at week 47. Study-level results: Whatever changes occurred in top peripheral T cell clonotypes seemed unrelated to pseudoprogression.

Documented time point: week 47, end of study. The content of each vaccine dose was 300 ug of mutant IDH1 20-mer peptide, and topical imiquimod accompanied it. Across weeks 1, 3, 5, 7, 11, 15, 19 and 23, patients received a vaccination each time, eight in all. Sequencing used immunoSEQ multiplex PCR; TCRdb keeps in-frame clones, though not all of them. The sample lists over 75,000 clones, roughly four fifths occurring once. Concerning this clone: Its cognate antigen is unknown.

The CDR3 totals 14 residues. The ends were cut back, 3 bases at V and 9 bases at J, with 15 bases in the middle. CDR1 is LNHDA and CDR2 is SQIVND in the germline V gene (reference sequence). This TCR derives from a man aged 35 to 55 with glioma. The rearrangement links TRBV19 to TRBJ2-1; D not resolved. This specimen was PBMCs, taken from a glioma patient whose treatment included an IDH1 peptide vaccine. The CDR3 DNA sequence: TGTGCCAGTAGTATTGGCCAGGCCCTGGGTGAGCAGTTCTTC. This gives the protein CASSIGQALGEQFF.